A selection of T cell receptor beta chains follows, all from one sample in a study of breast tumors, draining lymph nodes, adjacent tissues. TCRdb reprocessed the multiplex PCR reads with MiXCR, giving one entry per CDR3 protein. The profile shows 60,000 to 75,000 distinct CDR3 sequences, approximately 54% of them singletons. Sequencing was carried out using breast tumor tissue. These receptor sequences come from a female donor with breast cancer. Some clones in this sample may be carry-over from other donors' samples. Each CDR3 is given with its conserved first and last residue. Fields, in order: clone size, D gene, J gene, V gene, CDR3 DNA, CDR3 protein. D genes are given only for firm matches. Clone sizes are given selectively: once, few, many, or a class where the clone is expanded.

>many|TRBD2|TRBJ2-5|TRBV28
TGTGCCAGCAGTTTTTCCCGAGCTAGCGGAATTTCAGAGACCCAGTACTTC
CASSFSRASGISETQYF
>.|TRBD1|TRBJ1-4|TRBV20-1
TGCAGTCGGGACAGGGGCCCTAATGAAAAACTGTTTTTT
CSRDRGPNEKLFF
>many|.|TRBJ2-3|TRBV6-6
TGTGCCAGCAGCCGCGCCGATCCGGGCAGTCCCGTAGATACGCAGTATTTT
CASSRADPGSPVDTQYF
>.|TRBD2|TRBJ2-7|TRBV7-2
TGTGCCAGCAGCTTAAGGACTAGCGGGACCTACGAGCAGTACTTC
CASSLRTSGTYEQYF
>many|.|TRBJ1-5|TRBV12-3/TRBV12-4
TGTGCCAGCAGTTTGGGTAGCAATCAGCCCCAGCATTTT
CASSLGSNQPQHF
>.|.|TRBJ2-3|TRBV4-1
TGCGCCAGCAGCCAAGATGGGGACTTAACAGATACGCAGTATTTT
CASSQDGDLTDTQYF
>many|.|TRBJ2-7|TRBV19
TGTGCCACAAGGGGGAGAGGGGCCTACGAGCAGTACTTC
CATRGRGAYEQYF
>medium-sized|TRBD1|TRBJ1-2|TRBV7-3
TGTGCCAGCAGCGCTGTTACAGGGGTCGGCTACACCTTC
CASSAVTGVGYTF
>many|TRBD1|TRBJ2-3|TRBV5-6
TGTGCCAGCAGCAAGGACAGGGGGCTTACAGATACGCAGTATTTT
CASSKDRGLTDTQYF
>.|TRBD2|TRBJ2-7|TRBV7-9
TGTGCCAGCAGCTTTCTACCTAGCGGGGGTCACTCTTTCAACTCCTACGAGCAGTACTTC
CASSFLPSGGHSFNSYEQYF
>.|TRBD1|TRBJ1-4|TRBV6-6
TGTGCCAGCAGTCCTGATCTCCGGGACAGGGGGCGCCAGGAAAAACTGTTTTTT
CASSPDLRDRGRQEKLFF
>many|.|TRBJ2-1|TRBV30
TGTGCCTGGGGGAAAGCGAGCGGCCCTTGGTACAATGAGCAGTTCTTC
CAWGKASGPWYNEQFF
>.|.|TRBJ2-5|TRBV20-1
TGCAGTGCTAGGGGCAGCTACCAAGAGACCCAGTACTTC
CSARGSYQETQYF
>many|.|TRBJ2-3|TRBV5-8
TGTGCCAGCAGCTCACTACCTCGCGCAACAGATACGCAGTATTTT
CASSSLPRATDTQYF
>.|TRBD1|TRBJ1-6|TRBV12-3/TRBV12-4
TGTGCCAGCAGTCAGACAGGGTTCCATTCACCCCTCCACTTT
CASSQTGFHSPLHF
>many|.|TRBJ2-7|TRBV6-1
TGTGCCAGCAGTCTCCAGGGGCTCTCCCTCTACGAGCAGTACTTC
CASSLQGLSLYEQYF
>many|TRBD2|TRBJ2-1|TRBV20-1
TGCAGTGCTAGAAACCCCGGGACTAGCGGGAGTGGTGAGCAGTTCTTC
CSARNPGTSGSGEQFF
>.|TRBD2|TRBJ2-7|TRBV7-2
TGTGCCAGCAGCTTAGCGGGGACTAGCGGGCCCGGGTACGAGCAGTACTTC
CASSLAGTSGPGYEQYF
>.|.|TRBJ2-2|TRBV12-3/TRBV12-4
TGTGCCAGCATCGCCCATGGGGAGTTGTCCGGGGAGCTGTTTTTT
CASIAHGELSGELFF
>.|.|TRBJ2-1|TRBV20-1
TGCAGTGCTAGGAATGGGTTTGCAGATACCTACAATGAGCAGTTCTTC
CSARNGFADTYNEQFF